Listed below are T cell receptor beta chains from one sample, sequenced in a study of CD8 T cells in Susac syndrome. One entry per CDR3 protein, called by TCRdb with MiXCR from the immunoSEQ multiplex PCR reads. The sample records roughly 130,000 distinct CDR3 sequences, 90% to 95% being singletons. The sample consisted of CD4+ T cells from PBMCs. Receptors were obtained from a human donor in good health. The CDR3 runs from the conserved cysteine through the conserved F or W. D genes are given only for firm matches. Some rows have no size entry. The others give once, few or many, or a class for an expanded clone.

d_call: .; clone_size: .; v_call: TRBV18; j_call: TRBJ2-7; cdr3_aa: CASSPRGSSYEQYF; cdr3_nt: TGTGCCAGCTCACCGCGAGGGTCATCCTACGAGCAGTACTTC
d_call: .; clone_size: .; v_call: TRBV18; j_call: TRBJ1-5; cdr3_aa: CASSPAGQPQHF; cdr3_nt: TGTGCCAGCTCACCGGCGGGTCAGCCCCAGCATTTT
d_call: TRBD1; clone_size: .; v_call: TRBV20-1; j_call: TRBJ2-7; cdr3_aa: CSARSGQGDRNEQYF; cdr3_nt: TGCAGTGCTAGGTCTGGACAGGGGGACAGGAACGAGCAGTACTTC
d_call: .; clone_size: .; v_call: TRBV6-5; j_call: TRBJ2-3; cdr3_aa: CASRTDSGITDTQYF; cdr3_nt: TGTGCCAGCAGGACCGATAGCGGAATCACAGATACGCAGTATTTT
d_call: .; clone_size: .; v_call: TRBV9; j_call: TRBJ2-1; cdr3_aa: CASSVATFGEQFF; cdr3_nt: TGTGCCAGCAGCGTAGCGACTTTCGGTGAGCAGTTCTTC
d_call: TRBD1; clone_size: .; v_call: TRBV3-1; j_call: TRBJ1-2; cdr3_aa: CASSEAGGYGYTF; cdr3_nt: TGTGCCAGCAGCGAGGCAGGGGGCTATGGCTACACCTTC
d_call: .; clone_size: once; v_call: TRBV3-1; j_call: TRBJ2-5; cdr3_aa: CASSQARRGETQYF; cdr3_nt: TGTGCCAGCAGCCAAGCGAGAAGGGGGGAGACCCAGTACTTC
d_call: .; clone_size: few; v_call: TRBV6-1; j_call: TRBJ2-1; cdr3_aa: CASARARHNEQFF; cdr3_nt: TGTGCCAGCGCCAGGGCAAGACACAATGAGCAGTTCTTC
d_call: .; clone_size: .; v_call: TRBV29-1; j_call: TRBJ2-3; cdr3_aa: CSVASQLTDTQYF; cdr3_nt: TGCAGCGTTGCCAGCCAGTTGACAGATACGCAGTATTTT
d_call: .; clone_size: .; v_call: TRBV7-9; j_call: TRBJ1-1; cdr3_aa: CASSAVDRNTEAFF; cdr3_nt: TGTGCCAGCAGCGCCGTGGACAGGAACACTGAAGCTTTCTTT
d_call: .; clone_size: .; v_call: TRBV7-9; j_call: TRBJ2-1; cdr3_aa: CASSLAPSAGWGNEQFF; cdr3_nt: TGTGCCAGCAGCTTAGCCCCTAGCGCCGGGTGGGGCAATGAGCAGTTCTTC